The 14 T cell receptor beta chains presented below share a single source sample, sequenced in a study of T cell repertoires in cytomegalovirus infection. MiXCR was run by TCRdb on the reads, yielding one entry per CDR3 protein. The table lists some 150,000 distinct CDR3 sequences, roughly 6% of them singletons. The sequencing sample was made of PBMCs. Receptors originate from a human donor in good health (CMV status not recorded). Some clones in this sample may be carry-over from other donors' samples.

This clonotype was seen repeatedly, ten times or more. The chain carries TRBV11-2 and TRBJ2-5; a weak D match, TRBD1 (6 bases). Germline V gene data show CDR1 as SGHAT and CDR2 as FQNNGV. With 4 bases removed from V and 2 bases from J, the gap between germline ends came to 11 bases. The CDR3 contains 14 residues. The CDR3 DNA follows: TGTGCCAGCAGCTCCGGGACATGGCAAGAGACCCAGTACTTC. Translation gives CASSSGTWQETQYF.

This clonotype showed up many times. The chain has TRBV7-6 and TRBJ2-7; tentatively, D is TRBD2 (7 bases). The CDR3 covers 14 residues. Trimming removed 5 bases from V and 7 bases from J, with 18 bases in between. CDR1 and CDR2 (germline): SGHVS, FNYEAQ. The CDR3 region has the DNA TGTGCCAGCAGCCCAAACGGGGGGCTGTTAGAGCAGTACTTC. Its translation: CASSPNGGLLEQYF.

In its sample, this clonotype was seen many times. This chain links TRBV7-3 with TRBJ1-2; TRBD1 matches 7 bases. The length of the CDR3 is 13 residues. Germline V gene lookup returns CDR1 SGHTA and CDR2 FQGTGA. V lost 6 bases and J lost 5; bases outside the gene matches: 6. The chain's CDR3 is CASSLQGNYGYTF. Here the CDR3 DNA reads TGTGCCAGCAGTCTACAGGGGAATTATGGCTACACCTTC. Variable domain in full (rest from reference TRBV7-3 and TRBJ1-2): GAGVSQTPSNKVTEKGKYVELRCDPISGHTALYWYRQSLGQGPEFLIYFQGTGAADDSGLPNDRFFAVRPEGSVSTLKIQRTERGDSAVYLCASSLQGNYGYTFGSGTRLTVV.

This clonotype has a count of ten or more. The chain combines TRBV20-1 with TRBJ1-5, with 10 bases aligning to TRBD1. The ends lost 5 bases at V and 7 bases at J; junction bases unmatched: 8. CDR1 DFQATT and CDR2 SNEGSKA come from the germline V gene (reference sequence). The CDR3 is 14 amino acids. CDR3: CSADDRGPGQPQHF. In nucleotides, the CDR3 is TGCAGTGCTGACGACAGGGGGCCGGGGCAGCCCCAGCATTTT.

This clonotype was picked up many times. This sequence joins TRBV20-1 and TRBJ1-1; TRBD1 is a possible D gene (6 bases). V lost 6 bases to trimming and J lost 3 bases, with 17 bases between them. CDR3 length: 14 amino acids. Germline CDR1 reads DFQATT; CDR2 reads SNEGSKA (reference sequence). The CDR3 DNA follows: TGCAGTGCCGACCAGGGCCCAGGGGACACTGAAGCTTTCTTT. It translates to CSADQGPGDTEAFF.

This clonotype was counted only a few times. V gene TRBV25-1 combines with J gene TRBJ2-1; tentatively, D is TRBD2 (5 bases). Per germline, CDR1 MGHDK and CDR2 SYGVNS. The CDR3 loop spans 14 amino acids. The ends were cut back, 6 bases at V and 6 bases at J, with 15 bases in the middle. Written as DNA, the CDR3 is TGTGCCAGCAGGGCCATCGGGGTTAGCAATGAGCAGTTCTTC. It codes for CASRAIGVSNEQFF.

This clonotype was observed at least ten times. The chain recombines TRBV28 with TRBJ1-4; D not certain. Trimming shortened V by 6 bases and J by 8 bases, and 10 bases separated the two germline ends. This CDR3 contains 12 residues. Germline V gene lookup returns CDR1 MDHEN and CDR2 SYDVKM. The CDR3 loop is CASSPVEEKLFF. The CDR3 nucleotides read TGTGCCAGCAGCCCAGTCGAGGAAAAACTGTTTTTT.

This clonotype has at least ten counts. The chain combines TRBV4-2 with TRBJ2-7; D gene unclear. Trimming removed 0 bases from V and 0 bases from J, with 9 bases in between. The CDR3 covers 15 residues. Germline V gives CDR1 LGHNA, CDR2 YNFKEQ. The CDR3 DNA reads TGTGCCAGCAGCCAAGATTGGGTCAGCTCCTACGAGCAGTACTTC. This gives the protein CASSQDWVSSYEQYF.

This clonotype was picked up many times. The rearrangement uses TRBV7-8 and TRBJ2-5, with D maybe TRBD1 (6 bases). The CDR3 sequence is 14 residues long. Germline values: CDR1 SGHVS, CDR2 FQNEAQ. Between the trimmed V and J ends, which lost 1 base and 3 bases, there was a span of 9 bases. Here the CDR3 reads CASSLGTVKETQYF. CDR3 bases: TGTGCCAGCAGCTTAGGGACAGTTAAAGAGACCCAGTACTTC. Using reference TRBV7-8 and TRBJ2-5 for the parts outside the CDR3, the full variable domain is GAGVSQSPRYKVAKRGQDVALRCDPISGHVSLFWYQQALGQGPEFLTYFQNEAQLDKSGLPSDRFFAERPEGSVSTLKIQRTQQEDSAVYLCASSLGTVKETQYFGPGTRLLVL.

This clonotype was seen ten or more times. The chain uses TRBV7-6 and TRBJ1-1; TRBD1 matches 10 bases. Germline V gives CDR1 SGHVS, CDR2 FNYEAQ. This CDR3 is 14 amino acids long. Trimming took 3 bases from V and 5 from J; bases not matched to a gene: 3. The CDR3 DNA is TGTGCCAGCAGCTTCGGACAGGGGGAAACTGAAGCTTTCTTT. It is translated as CASSFGQGETEAFF. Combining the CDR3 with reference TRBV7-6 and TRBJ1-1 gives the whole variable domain GAGVSQSPRYKVTKRGQDVALRCDPISGHVSLYWYRQALGQGPEFLTYFNYEAQQDKSGLPNDRFSAERPEGSISTLTIQRTEQRDSAMYRCASSFGQGETEAFFGQGTRLTVV.

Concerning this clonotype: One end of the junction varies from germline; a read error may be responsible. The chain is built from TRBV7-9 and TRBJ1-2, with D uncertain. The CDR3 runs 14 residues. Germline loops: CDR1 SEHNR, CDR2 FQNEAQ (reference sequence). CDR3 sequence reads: CASTYAGDYYDYTF. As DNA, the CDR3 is TGTGCCAGCACCTACGCAGGCGATTACTATGACTACACCTTC.

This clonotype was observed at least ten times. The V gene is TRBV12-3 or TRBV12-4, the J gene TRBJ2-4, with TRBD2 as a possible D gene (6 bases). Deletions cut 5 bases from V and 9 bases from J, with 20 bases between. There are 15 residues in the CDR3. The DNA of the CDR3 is TGTGCCAGCAGTCCGGGACCGCCCGGGGGTGCCATTCAGTACTTC. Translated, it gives CASSPGPPGGAIQYF.

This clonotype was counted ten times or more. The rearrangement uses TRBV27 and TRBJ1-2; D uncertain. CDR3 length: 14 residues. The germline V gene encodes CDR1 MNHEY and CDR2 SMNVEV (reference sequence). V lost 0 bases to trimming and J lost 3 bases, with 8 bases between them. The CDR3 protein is CASSLSYFDYGYTF. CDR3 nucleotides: TGTGCCAGCAGTTTATCCTATTTTGACTATGGCTACACCTTC.

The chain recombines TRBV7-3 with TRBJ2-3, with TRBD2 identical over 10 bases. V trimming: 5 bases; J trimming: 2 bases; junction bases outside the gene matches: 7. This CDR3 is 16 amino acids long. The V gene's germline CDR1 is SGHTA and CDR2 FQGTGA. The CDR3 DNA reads TGTGCCAGCAGCCCAGGGACTAGCGCCTACACAGATACGCAGTATTTT. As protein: CASSPGTSAYTDTQYF.